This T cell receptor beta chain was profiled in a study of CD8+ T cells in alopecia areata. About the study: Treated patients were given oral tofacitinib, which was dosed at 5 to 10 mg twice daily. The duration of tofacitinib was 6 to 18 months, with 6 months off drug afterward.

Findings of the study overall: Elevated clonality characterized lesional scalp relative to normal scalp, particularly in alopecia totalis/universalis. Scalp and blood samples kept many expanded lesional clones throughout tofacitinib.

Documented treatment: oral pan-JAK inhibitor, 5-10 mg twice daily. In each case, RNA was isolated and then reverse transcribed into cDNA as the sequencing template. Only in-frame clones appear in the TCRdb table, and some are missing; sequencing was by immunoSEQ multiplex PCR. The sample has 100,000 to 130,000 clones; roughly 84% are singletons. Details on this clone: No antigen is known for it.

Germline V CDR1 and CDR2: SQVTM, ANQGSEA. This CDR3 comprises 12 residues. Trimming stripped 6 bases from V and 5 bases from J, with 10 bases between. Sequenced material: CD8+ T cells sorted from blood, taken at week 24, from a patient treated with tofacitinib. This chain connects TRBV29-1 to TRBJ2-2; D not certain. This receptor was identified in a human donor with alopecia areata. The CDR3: CSVPSGTGELFF. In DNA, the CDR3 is TGCAGCGTACCCTCCGGGACCGGGGAGCTGTTTTTT.